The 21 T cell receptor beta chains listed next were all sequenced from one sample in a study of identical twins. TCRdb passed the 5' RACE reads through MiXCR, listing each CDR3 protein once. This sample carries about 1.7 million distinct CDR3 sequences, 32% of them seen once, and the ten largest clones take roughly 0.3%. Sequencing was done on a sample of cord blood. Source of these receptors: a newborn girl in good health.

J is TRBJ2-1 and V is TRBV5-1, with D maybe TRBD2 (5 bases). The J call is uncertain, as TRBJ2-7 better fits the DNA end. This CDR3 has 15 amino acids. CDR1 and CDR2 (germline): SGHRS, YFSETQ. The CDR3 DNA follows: TGCGCCAGCAGCGGAGGATCTAGCTCCTACAATGAGCAGTACTTC. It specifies CASSGGSSSYNEQYF.

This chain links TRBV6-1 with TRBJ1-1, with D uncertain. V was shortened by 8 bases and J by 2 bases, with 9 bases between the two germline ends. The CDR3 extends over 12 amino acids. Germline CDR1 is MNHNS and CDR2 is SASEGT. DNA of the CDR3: TGTGCCAGCTCCTCAATAAACACTGAAGCTTTCTTT. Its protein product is CASSSINTEAFF.

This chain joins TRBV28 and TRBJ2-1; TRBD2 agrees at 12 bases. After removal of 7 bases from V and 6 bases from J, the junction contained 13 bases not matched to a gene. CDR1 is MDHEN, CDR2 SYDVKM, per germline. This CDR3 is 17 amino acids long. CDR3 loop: CASKPLAGGPQGNEQFF. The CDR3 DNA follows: TGTGCCAGCAAGCCCCTAGCGGGAGGGCCCCAGGGCAATGAGCAGTTCTTC.

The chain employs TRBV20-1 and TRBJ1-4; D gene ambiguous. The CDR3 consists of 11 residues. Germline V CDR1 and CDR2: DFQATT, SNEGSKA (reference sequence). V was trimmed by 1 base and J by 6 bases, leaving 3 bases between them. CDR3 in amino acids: CSARVDEKLFF. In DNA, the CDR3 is TGCAGTGCTAGAGTGGATGAAAAACTGTTTTTT.

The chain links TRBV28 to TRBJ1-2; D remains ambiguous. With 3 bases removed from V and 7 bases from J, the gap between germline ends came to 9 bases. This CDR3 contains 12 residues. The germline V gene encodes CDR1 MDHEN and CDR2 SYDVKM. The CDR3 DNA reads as TGTGCCAGCAGTTTGCAATTTGGTGGCTACACCTTC. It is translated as CASSLQFGGYTF.

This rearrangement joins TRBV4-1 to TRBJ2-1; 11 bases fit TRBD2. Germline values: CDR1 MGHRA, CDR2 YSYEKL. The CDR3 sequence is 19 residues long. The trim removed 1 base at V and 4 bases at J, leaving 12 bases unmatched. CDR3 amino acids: CASSQVRTSGSVGYNEQFF. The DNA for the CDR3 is TGCGCCAGCAGCCAAGTTCGTACTAGCGGGAGTGTGGGTTACAATGAGCAGTTCTTC.

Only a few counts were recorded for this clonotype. The CDR3 DNA reads as TGTGCCATCAGTCGCCAGGGGCATGAGCAGTTCTTC. Its translation: CAISRQGHEQFF. J is TRBJ2-1 and V is TRBV10-3; D is possibly TRBD1 (6 bases). V was pared by 5 bases and J by 8 bases, with 10 bases between. CDR3 length: 12 residues. CDR1 ENHRY and CDR2 SYGVKD come from the germline V gene.

DNA of the CDR3: TGTGCCAGCAGCGCCAGGGGGCTGCGGGAAAAACTGTTTTTT. Protein: CASSARGLREKLFF. V usage is TRBV7-9 and J usage is TRBJ1-4; 8 bases align to TRBD1. Germline CDR1 SEHNR, CDR2 FQNEAQ (reference sequence). The CDR3 extends over 14 amino acids. V trimming: 5 bases; J trimming: 8 bases; junction bases outside the gene matches: 7. Full variable domain (rest looked up from reference TRBV7-9 and TRBJ1-4): DTGVSQNPRHKITKRGQNVTFRCDPISEHNRLYWYRQTLGQGPEFLTYFQNEAQLEKSRLLSDRFSAERPKGSFSTLEIQRTEQGDSAMYLCASSARGLREKLFFGSGTQLSVL.

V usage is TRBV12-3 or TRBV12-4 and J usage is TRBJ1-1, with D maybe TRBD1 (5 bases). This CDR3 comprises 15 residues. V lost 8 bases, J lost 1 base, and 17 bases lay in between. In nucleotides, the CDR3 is TGTGCCAGCCAACGCGGCGGGGGGAAGAACACTGAAGCTTTCTTT. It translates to CASQRGGGKNTEAFF.

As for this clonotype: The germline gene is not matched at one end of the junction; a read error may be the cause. The CDR3 nucleotides are TGCAGTGCTAGAGTGCGCGGGGGCCTCTCCCACAATGAGCAGTTCTTC. Translated, it gives CSARVRGGLSHNEQFF. The chain couples TRBV20-1 to TRBJ2-1; tentatively, D is TRBD2 (7 bases). Germline V gene lookup returns CDR1 DFQATT and CDR2 SNEGSKA (reference sequence). The CDR3 runs to 16 residues.

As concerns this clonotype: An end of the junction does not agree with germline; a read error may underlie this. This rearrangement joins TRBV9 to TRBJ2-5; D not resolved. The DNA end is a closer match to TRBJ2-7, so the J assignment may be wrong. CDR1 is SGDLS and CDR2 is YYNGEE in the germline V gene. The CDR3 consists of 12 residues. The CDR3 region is CACSATAYEQYF. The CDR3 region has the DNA TGTGCCTGCAGCGCAACGGCCTACGAGCAGTACTTC.

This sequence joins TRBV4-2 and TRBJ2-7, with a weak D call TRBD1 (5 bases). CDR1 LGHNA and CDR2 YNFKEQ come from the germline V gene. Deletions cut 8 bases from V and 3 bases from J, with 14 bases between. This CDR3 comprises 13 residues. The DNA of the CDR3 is TGTGCCAGCGCGGACAATAAGGGCTACGAGCAGTACTTC. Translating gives CASADNKGYEQYF.

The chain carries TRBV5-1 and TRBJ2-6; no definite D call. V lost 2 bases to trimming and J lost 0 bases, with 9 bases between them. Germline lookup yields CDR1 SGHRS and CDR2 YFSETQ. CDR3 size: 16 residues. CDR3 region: CASSLTQSSGANVLTF. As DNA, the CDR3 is TGCGCCAGCAGCTTAACACAGAGCTCTGGGGCCAACGTCCTGACTTTC.

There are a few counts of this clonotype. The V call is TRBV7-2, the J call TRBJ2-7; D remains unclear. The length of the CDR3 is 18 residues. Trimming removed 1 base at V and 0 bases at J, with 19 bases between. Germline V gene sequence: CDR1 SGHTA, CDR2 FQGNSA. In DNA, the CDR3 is TGTGCCAGCAGCTTAGTTTCTGGAGTTGGGCAGAGCTCCTACGAGCAGTACTTC. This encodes CASSLVSGVGQSSYEQYF.

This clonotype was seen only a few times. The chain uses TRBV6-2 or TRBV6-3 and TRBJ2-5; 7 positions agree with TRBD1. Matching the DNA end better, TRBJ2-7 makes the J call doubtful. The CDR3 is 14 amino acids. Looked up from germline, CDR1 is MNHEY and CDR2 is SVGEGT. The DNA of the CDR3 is TGTGCCAGCAGACGCCAGGGACAGACAGGCGAGCAGTACTTC. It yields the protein CASRRQGQTGEQYF.

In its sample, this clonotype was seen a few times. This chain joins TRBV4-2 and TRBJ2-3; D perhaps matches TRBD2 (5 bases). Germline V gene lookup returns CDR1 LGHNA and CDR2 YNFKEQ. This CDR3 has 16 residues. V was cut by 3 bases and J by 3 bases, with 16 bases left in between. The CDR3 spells CASSHDSSLATDTQYF. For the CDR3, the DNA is TGTGCCAGCAGCCACGACTCAAGTCTAGCAACAGATACGCAGTATTTT.

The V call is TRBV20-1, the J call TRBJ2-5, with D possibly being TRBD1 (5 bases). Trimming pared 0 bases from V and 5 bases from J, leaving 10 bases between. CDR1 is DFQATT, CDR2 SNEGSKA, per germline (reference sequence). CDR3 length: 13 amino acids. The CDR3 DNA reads TGCAGTGCTAGAGATAGGGGTGTCGAGACCCAGTACTTC. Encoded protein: CSARDRGVETQYF.

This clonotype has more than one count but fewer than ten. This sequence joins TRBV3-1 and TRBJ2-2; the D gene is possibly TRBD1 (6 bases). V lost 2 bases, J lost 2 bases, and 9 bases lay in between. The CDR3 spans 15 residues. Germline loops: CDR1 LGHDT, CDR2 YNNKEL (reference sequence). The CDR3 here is CASSQTGLNTGELFF. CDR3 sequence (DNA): TGTGCCAGCAGCCAAACAGGGCTAAACACCGGGGAGCTGTTTTTT.

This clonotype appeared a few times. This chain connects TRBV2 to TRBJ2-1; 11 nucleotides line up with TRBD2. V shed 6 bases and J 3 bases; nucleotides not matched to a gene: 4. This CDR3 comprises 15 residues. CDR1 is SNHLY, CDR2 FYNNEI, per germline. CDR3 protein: CASRSLAGVYNEQFF. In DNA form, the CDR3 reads TGTGCCAGCAGATCACTAGCGGGGGTCTACAATGAGCAGTTCTTC.

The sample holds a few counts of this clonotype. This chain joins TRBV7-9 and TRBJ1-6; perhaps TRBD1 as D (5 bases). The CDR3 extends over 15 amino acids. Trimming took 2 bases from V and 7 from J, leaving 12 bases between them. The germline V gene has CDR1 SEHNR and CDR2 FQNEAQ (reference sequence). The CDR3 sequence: CASSLSGTPNSPLHF. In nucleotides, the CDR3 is TGTGCCAGCAGCTTATCCGGGACTCCCAATTCACCCCTCCACTTT.

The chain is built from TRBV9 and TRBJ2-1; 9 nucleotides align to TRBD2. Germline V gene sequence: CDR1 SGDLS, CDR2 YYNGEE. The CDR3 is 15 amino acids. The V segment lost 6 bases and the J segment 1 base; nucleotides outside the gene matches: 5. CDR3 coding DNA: TGTGCCAGCACCGAGCGGGGGGCTTCCTACAATGAGCAGTTCTTC. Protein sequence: CASTERGASYNEQFF.